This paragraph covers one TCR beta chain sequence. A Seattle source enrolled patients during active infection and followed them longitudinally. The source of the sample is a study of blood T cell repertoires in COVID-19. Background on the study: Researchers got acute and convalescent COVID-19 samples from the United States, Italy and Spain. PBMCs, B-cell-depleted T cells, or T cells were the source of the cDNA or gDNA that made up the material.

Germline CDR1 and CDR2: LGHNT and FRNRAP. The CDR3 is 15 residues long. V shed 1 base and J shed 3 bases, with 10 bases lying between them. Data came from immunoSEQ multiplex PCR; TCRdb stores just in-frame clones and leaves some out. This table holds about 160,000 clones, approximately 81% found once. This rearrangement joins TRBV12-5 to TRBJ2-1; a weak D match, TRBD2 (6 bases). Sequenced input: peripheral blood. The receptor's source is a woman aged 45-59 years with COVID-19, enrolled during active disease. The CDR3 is CASGLAGLGYNEQFF. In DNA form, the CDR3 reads TGTGCTAGTGGTTTGGCGGGACTGGGCTACAATGAGCAGTTCTTC.